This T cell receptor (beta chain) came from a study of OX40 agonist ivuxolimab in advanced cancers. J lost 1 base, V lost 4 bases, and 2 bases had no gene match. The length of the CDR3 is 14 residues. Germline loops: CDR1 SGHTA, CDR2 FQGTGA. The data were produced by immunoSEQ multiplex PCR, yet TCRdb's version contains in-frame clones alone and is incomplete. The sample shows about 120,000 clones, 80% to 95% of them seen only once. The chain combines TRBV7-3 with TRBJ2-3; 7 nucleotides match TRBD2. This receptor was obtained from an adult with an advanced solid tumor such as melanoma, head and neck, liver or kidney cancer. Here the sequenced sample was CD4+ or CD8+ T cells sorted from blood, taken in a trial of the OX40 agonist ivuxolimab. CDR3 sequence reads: CASSSAGGTDTQYF. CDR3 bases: TGTGCCAGCAGCTCGGCGGGGGGCACAGATACGCAGTATTTT.